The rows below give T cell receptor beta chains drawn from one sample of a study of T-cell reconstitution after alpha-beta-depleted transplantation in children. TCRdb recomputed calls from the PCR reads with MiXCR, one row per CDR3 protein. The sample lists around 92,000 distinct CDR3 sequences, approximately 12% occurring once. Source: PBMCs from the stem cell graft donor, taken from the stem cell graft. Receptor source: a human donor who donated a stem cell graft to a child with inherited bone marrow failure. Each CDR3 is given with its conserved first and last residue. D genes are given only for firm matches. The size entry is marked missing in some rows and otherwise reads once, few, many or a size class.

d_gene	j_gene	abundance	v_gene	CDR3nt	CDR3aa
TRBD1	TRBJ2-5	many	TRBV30	TGTGCCTGGAGTAGGGGACAGGGCCAAGAGACCCAGTACTTC	CAWSRGQGQETQYF
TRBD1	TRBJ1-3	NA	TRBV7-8	TGTGCCAGCAGCCCATACCCTCGGACAGGGCATTCTGGAAACACCATATATTTT	CASSPYPRTGHSGNTIYF
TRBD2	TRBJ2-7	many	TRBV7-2	TGTGCCAGCAGCTTAACTAGCGCCGACTCCTACGAGCAGTACTTC	CASSLTSADSYEQYF
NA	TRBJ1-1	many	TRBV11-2	TGTGCCAGCAGCATACGGCTGACTGAAGCTTTCTTT	CASSIRLTEAFF
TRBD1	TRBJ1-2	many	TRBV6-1	TGTGCCAGCAGTGAAGGGACAGGGATCTATGGCTACACCTTC	CASSEGTGIYGYTF
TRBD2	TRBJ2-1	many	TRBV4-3	TGCGCCAGCAGCCAGGCTAGCGGGGGGGATTATGAGCAGTTCTTC	CASSQASGGDYEQFF
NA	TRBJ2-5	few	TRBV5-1	TGCGCCAGCAGCTTAAAAGGGGGCCAAGAGACCCAGTACTTC	CASSLKGGQETQYF
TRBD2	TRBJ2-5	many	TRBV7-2	TGTGCCAGCAGCTTAGGGGCCTTGGGAGCGGGGGGCGAGACCCAGTACTTC	CASSLGALGAGGETQYF
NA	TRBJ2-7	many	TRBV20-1	TGCAGTGCTAGCGGGGGTGTCTGGCAGTACTTC	CSASGGVWQYF
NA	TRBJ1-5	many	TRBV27	TGTGCCAGCAGTTTATCGGTTTGGGCAGGGGGCAATCAGCCCCAGCATTTT	CASSLSVWAGGNQPQHF
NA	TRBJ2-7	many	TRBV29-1	TGCAGCGTTGAATCGTCCCTTTTGGGGGCAGGAAACGAGCAGTACTTC	CSVESSLLGAGNEQYF
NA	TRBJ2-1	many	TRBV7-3	TGTGCCAGCAGCCAAAGTTGGGGGGCGGGAAATGAGCAGTTCTTC	CASSQSWGAGNEQFF
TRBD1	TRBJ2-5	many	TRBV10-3	TGTGCCACCGGGGAAGCGGACAGGTTACAAGAGACCCAGTACTTC	CATGEADRLQETQYF
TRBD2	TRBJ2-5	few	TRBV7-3	TGTGCCAGCAGCTCGGGACTAGGGTCCCAAGAGACCCAGTACTTC	CASSSGLGSQETQYF
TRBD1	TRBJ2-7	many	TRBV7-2	TGTGCCAGCAGCTACCAGGGGGCTAATACCTACGAGCAGTACTTC	CASSYQGANTYEQYF
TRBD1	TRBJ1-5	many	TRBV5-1	TGCGCCAGCAGCCTGGGACAGGTCGAGGGTGAGCCCCAGCATTTT	CASSLGQVEGEPQHF
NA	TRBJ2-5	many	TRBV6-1	TGTGCCAGCAGTGAAGCGAGGAGTAAGGGGCTCGAGACCCAGTACTTC	CASSEARSKGLETQYF
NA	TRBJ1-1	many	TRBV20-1	TGCAGTGCTAGAGATCCAAAGCTGTTCAGCTACACTGAAGCTTTCTTT	CSARDPKLFSYTEAFF
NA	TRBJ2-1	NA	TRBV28	TGTGCCAGCAGTTCCCGTGACGGCCCAACCCCGTTCTTC	CASSSRDGPTPFF
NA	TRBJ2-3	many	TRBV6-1	TGTGCCAGCAGTGACAGGGACTCCACAGATACGCAGTATTTT	CASSDRDSTDTQYF
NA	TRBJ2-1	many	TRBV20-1	TGCAGTGCAGGGGACGGTCGCTCCTACAATGAGCAGTTCTTC	CSAGDGRSYNEQFF
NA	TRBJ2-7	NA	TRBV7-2	TGTGCCAGCGGCAGAGGGCGCACGGGGCAGTACTTC	CASGRGRTGQYF
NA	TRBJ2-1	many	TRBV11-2	TGTGCCAGCAGCTTAGATGGCAGGCTTTTCTTC	CASSLDGRLFF
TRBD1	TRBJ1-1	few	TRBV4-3	TGCGCCAGCAGCCGGAGATGGGGGACAGGGAACACTGAAGCTTTCTTT	CASSRRWGTGNTEAFF
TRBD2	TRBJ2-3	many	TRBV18	TGTGCCAGCTCACCACGGAGCGGGGGAAGGACAGATACGCAGTATTTT	CASSPRSGGRTDTQYF
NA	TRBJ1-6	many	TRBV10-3	TGTGCCATCAGCGCCGACAGAGATAATTCACCCCTCCACTTT	CAISADRDNSPLHF
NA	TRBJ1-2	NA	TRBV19	TGTGCCAGCGCCGCAGGGAATGGCTACACCTTC	CASAAGNGYTF
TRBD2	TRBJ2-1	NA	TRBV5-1	TGCGCCAGCAGTCCGGGGGGGTTCTACAATGAGCAGTTCTTC	CASSPGGFYNEQFF
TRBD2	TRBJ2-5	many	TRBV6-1	TGTGCCAGCCGGGGGGGGCCACAAGAGACCCAGTACTTC	CASRGGPQETQYF
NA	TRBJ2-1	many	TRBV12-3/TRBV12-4	TGTGCCAGCAGTTTTCGCGGCGGCCGGGGGAATGAGCAGTTCTTC	CASSFRGGRGNEQFF
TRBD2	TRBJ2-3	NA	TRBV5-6	TGTGCCAGCAGCCTGGGACTAGTCAGCAAAGATACGCAGTATTTT	CASSLGLVSKDTQYF
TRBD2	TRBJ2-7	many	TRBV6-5	TGTGCCAGCAGTTACTCGGCCGGCGGGGGCGAGCAGTACTTC	CASSYSAGGGEQYF
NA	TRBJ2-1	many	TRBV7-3	TGTGCCAGCAGCCCCTGGGGTACGGGTAGGAATGAGCAGTTCTTC	CASSPWGTGRNEQFF
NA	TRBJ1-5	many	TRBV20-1	TGCAGTGCTGGAAGGAGAGCCACGGACAACAATCAGCCCCAGCATTTT	CSAGRRATDNNQPQHF
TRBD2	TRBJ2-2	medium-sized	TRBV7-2	TGTGCCAGCAGCTCCCTAGCGGGGGGGCGGTCAAGCACCGGGGAGCTGTTTTTT	CASSSLAGGRSSTGELFF
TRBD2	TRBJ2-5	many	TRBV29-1	TGCAGCGTTGAAGGGGTAGCGGGAAGAGTGGAGACCCAGTACTTC	CSVEGVAGRVETQYF
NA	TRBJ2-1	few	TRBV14	TGTGCCAGCAGCCCGGCGGGACAGCTGGGACTAGGTGGCAATGAGCAGTTCTTC	CASSPAGQLGLGGNEQFF
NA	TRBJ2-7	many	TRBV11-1	TGTGCCAGCAGCCTCTTACAGGACCCTCCTAAAGAGCAGTACTTC	CASSLLQDPPKEQYF
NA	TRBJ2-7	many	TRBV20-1	TGCAGTGCTAGTCCCCCTAGCTCGGCCTACGAGCAGTACTTC	CSASPPSSAYEQYF
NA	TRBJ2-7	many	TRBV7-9	TGTGCCAGCAGCCCGTCAGGAGGCTACGAGCAGTACTTC	CASSPSGGYEQYF
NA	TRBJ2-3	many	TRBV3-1	TGTGCCAGCAGCCAAGATCGGCCTAGCGAGTGGAGCACAGATACGCAGTATTTT	CASSQDRPSEWSTDTQYF
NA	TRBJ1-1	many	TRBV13	TGTGCCAGCAGCTCCCGGACAGATTGGGGGGCTGAAGCTTTCTTT	CASSSRTDWGAEAFF
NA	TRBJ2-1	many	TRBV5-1	TGCGCCAGCAGCTTTCTGGGGGGAGGCGCGGATGAGCAGTTCTTC	CASSFLGGGADEQFF
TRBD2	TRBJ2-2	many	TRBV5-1	TGCGCCAGCAGCTTGGGACTAGCGGGGCCCTATAACACCGGGGAGCTGTTTTTT	CASSLGLAGPYNTGELFF
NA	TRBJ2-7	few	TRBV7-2	TGTGCCAGCGGTAACGGGGGATTCTTCTACGAGCAGTACTTC	CASGNGGFFYEQYF
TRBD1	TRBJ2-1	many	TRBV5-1	TGCGCCAGCAGCTTGAGGACAGGGGGTAGGGAGCAGTTCTTC	CASSLRTGGREQFF
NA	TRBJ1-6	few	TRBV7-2	TGTGCCAGCAGCTTAGCGGGCAGGGGCGATTCACCCCTCCACTTT	CASSLAGRGDSPLHF
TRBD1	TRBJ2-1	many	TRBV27	TGTGCCAGCAGTTTACAGGGGGCTCCTTCCTACAATGAGCAGTTCTTC	CASSLQGAPSYNEQFF
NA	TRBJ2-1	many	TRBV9	TGTGCCAGCAGCGTAGAGAGGGGGGCTTACAATGAGCAGTTCTTC	CASSVERGAYNEQFF
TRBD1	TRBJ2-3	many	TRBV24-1	TGTGCCACCAGTGATTTGACAGGGGCCACACATACGCAGTATTTT	CATSDLTGATHTQYF
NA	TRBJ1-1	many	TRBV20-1	TGCAGTGCTAGAACGTTCAGGGAGGGCACTGAAGCTTTCTTT	CSARTFREGTEAFF
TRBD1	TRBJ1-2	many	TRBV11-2	TGTGCCAGCAGCCCGGGACAGAATGGCTACACCTTC	CASSPGQNGYTF
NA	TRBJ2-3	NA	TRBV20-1	TGCAGTGCTACAACAGGGTACCTCACAGATACGCAGTATTTT	CSATTGYLTDTQYF
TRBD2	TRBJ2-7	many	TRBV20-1	TGCAGTGCCCCCCCCGGGGGCGGGAGGCCCCACGAGCAGTACTTC	CSAPPGGGRPHEQYF
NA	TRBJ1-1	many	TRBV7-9	TGTGCCAGCAGCTTGACCGGTACGGACAGTGATGAAGCTTTCTTT	CASSLTGTDSDEAFF
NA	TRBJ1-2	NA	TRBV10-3	TGTGCCATCAGTGAATTGAGAAACGGCTACACCTTC	CAISELRNGYTF
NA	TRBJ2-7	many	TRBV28	TGTGCCATCTGTCGTTTTGGGGGCCACGAGCAGTACTTC	CAICRFGGHEQYF
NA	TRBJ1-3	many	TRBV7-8	TGTGCCAGCAGCATAGGAACATGGACAGCTGGAAACACCATATATTTT	CASSIGTWTAGNTIYF
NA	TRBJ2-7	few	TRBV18	TGTGCCAGCTCACCTCTACGTGCGGGGGCTACCTACGAGCAGTACTTC	CASSPLRAGATYEQYF
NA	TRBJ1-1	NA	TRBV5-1	TGCGCCAGCAGCCCTCAGGGTATTGAGAACACTGAAGCTTTCTTT	CASSPQGIENTEAFF